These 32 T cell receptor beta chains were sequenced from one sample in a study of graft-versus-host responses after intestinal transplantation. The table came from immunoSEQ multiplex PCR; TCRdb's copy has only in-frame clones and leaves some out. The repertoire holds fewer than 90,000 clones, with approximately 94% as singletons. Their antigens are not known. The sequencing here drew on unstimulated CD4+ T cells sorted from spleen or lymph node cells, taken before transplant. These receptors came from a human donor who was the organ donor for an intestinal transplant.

CDR3 DNA: TGCGCCAGCAGCTTGCTATCGGACAGGGCGAACACCGGGGAGCTGTTTTTT. This codes for CASSLLSDRANTGELFF. The chain employs TRBV5-1 and TRBJ2-2; 8 bases match TRBD1. Germline trimming cut 1 base from V and 0 bases from J; bases unmatched to any gene: 5. The CDR3 is 17 residues long. The germline gives CDR1 SGHRS, CDR2 YFSETQ.

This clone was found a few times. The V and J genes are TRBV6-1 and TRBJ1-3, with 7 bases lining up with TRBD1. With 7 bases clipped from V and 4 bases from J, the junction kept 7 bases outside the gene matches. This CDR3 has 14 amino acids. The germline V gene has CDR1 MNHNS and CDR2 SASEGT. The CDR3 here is CASTHPGQGNTIYF. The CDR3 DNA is TGTGCCAGCACCCACCCGGGACAGGGAAACACCATATATTTT.

CDR3 in DNA: TGTGCCAGCAGTGCCCAGGGAGGGGTGGTCATTCAGTACTTC. Amino acid sequence: CASSAQGGVVIQYF. This chain uses TRBV6-1 with TRBJ2-4, with 7 bases that match TRBD2. V shed 4 bases, J shed 9 bases, and the junction held 9 bases outside the gene matches. The CDR3 is made up of 14 amino acids. CDR1 MNHNS and CDR2 SASEGT come from the germline V gene.

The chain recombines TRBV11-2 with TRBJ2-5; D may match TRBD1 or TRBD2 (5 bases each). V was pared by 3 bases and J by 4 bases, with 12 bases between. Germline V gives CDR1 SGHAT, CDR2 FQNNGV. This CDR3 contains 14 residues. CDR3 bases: TGTGCCAGCAGCTTTGAGGGGCGGCGAGAGACCCAGTACTTC. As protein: CASSFEGRRETQYF.

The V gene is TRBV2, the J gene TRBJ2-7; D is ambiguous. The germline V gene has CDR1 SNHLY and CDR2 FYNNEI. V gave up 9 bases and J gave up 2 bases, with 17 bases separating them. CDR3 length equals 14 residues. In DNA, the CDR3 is TGTGCCAGTGATAGGGCAGCCTCCACCTACGAGCAGTACTTC. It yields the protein CASDRAASTYEQYF.

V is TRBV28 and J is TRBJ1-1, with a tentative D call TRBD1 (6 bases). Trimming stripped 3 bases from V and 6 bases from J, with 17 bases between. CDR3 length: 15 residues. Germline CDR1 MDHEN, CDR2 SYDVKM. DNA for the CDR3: TGTGCCAGCAGTTTGCAACAGGGAATTGGAGCTGAAGCTTTCTTT. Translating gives CASSLQQGIGAEAFF.

CDR3 sequence (DNA): TGCGCCAGCAGCTTTAGCGGGGAGATCTACGAGCAGTACTTC. Translated, it gives CASSFSGEIYEQYF. The V call is TRBV5-1, the J call TRBJ2-7, with TRBD2 matching over 8 bases. CDR1 and CDR2 from the germline V gene are SGHRS and YFSETQ. The CDR3 covers 14 residues. V gave up 2 bases and J gave up 3 bases; unmatched junction bases: 4.

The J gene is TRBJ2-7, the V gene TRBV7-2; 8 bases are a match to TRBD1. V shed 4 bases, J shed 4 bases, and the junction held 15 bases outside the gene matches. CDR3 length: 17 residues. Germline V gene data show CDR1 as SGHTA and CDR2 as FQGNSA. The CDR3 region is CASSSGFGQGRTYEQYF. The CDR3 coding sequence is TGTGCCAGCAGCTCTGGATTTGGACAGGGAAGAACTTACGAGCAGTACTTC.

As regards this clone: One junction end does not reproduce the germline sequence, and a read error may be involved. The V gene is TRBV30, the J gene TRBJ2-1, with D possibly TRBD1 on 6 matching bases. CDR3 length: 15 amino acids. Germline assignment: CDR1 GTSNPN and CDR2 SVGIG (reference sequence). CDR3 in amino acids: CAWDLQGGGHNERFF. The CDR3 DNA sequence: TGTGCCTGGGATCTACAGGGTGGCGGTCACAATGAGCGGTTCTTC.

DNA of the CDR3: TGCGCCAGCAGCTCGGGACAGGTTAATGGCTACACCTTC. It is translated as CASSSGQVNGYTF. The rearrangement links TRBV5-1 to TRBJ1-2; TRBD1 agrees at 8 bases. J lost 6 bases, V lost 3 bases, and 4 bases had no gene match. The CDR3 contains 13 residues. Germline V CDR1 and CDR2: SGHRS, YFSETQ.

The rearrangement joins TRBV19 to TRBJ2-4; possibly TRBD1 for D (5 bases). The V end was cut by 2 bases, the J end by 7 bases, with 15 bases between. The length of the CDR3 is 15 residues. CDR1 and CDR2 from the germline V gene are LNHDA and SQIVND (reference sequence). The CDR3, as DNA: TGTGCCAGTAGTATATCGTCGGGCAGGGTGAACATTCAGTACTTC. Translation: CASSISSGRVNIQYF.

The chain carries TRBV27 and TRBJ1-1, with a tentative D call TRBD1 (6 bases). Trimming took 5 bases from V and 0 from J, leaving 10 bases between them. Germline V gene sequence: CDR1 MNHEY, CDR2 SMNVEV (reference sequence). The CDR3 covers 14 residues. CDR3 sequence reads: CASSQDRVNTEAFF. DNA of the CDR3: TGTGCCAGCAGTCAGGACAGAGTGAACACTGAAGCTTTCTTT.

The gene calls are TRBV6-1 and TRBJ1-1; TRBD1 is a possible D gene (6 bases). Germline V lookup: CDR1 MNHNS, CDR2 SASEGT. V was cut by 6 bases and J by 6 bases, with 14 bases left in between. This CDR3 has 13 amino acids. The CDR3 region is CASSRRTVSEAFF. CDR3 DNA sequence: TGTGCCAGCAGCCGCCGGACAGTCTCTGAAGCTTTCTTT.

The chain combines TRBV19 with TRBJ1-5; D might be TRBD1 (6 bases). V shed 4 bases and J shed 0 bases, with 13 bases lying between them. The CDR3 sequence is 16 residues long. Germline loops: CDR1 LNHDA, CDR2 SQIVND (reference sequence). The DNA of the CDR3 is TGTGCCAGTAGTACAATCGGGACATATAGCAATCAGCCCCAGCATTTT. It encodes CASSTIGTYSNQPQHF.

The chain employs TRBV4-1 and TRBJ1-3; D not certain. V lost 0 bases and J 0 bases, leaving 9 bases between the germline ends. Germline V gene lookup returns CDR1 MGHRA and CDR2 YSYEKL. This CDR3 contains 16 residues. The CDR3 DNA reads TGCGCCAGCAGCCAAGATATGACCCTCTCTGGAAACACCATATATTTT. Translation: CASSQDMTLSGNTIYF.

The CDR3 loop reads CASSKFSGTDTEAFF. CDR3 DNA: TGTGCCAGCAGCAAATTTTCAGGGACCGACACTGAAGCTTTCTTT. The rearrangement joins TRBV14 to TRBJ1-1, with a weak D call TRBD1 (5 bases). The CDR3 is 15 residues long. The germline V gene has CDR1 SGHDN and CDR2 FVKESK. Trimming took off 5 bases at V and 3 bases at J, with 16 bases between the two ends. The complete variable domain, with remaining parts taken from reference TRBV14 and TRBJ1-1, reads EAGVTQFPSHSVIEKGQTVTLRCDPISGHDNLYWYRRVMGKEIKFLLHFVKESKQDESGMPNNRFLAERTGGTYSTLKVQPAELEDSGVYFCASSKFSGTDTEAFFGQGTRLTVV.

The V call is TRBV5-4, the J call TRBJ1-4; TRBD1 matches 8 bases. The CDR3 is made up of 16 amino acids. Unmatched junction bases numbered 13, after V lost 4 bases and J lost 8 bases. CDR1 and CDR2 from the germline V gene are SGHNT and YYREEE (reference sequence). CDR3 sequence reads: CASSLPSRTGMEKLFF. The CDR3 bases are TGTGCCAGCAGCCTCCCGTCTAGGACAGGGATGGAAAAACTGTTTTTT.

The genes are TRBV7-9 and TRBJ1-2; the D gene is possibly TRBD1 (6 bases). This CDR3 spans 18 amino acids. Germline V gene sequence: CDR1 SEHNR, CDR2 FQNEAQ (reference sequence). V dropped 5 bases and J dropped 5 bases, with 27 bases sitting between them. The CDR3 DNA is TGTGCCAGCAGCCGCCATCTAGTCTCGACAGGAGGGACTTATGGCTACACCTTC. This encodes CASSRHLVSTGGTYGYTF.

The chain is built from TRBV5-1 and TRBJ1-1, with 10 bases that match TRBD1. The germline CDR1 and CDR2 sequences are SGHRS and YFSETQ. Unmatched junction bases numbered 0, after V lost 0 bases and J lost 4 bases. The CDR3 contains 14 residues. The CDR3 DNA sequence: TGCGCCAGCAGCTTGGGGGACAGGGGCACTGAAGCTTTCTTT. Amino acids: CASSLGDRGTEAFF.

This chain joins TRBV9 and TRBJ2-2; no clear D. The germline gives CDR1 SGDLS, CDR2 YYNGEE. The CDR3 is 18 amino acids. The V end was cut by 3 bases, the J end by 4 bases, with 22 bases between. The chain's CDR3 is CASSGAGPYTTRTGELFF. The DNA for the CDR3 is TGTGCCAGCAGCGGGGCCGGCCCCTACACCACCCGCACCGGGGAGCTGTTTTTT.

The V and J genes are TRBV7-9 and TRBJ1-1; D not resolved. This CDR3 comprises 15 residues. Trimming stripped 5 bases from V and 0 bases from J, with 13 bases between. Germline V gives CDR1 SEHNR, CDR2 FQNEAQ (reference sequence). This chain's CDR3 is CASSPYQQMNTEAFF. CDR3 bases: TGTGCCAGCAGCCCCTATCAACAAATGAACACTGAAGCTTTCTTT.

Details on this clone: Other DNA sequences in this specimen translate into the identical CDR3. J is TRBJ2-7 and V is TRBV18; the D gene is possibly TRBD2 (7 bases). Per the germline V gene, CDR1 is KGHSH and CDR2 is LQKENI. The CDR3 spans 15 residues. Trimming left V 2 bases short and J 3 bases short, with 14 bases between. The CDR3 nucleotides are TGTGCCAGCTCACCAGGGCGAGGGGGGGGCTACGAGCAGTACTTC. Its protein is CASSPGRGGGYEQYF.

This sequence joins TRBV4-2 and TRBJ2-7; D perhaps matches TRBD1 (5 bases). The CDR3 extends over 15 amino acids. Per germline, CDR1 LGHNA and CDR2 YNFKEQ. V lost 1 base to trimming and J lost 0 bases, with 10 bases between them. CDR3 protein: CASSQAADISYEQYF. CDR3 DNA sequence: TGTGCCAGCAGCCAAGCCGCGGACATCTCCTACGAGCAGTACTTC.

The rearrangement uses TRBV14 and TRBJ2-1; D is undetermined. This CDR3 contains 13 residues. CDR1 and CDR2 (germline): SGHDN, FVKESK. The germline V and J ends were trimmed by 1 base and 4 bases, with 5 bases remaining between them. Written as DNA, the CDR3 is TGTGCCAGCAGCCAAGTCGCGTACAATGAGCAGTTCTTC. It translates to CASSQVAYNEQFF.

The chain's CDR3 is CASSVEGQEGQPQHF. CDR3 sequence (DNA): TGTGCCAGCAGCGTAGAGGGCCAGGAGGGTCAGCCCCAGCATTTT. The chain employs TRBV9 and TRBJ1-5; D is undetermined. This CDR3 contains 15 residues. Looked up from germline, CDR1 is SGDLS and CDR2 is YYNGEE. V lost 0 bases to trimming and J lost 6 bases, with 13 bases between them.

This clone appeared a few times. This CDR3 is CASPGRGNTEAFF. In DNA form, the CDR3 reads TGTGCCAGCCCGGGGCGCGGGAACACTGAAGCTTTCTTT. The chain recombines TRBV6-5 with TRBJ1-1, with D maybe TRBD1 (5 bases). The germline V gene has CDR1 MNHEY and CDR2 SVGAGI. This CDR3 comprises 13 residues. V lost 8 bases, J lost 1 base, and 11 bases lay in between.

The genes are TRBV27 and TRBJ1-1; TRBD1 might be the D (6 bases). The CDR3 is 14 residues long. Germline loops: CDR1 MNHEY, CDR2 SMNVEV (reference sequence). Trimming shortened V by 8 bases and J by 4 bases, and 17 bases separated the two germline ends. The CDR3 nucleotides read TGTGCCAGCCAATCCCACAGGGATTCCACTGAAGCTTTCTTT. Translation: CASQSHRDSTEAFF.

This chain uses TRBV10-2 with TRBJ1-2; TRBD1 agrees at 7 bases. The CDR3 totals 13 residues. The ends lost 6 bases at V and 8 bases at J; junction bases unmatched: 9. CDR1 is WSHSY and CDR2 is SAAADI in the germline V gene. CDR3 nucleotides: TGCGCCAGCAGAGAGCAGGGGGTGGGAGGCTACACCTTC. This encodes CASREQGVGGYTF.

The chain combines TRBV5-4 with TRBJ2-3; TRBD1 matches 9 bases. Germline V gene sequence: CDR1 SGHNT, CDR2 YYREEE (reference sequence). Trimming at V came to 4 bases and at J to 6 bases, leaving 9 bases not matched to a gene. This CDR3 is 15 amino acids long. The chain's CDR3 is CASSPVQGALDTQYF. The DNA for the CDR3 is TGTGCCAGCAGCCCTGTACAGGGGGCCTTGGATACGCAGTATTTT.

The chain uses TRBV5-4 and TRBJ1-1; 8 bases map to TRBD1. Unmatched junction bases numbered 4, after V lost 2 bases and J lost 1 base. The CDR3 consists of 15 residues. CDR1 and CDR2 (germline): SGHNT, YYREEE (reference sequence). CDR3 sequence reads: CASSFSTGGNTEAFF. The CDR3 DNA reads TGTGCCAGCAGCTTTTCCACAGGGGGGAACACTGAAGCTTTCTTT. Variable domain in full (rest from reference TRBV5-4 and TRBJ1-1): ETGVTQSPTHLIKTRGQQVTLRCSSQSGHNTVSWYQQALGQGPQFIFQYYREEENGRGNFPPRFSGLQFPNYSSELNVNALELDDSALYLCASSFSTGGNTEAFFGQGTRLTVV.

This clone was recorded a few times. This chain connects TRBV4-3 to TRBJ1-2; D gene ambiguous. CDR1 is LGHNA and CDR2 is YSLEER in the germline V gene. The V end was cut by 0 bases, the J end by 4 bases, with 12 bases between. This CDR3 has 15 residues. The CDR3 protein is CASSQDLRDFYGYTF. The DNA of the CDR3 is TGCGCCAGCAGCCAAGATCTCCGGGATTTCTATGGCTACACCTTC.

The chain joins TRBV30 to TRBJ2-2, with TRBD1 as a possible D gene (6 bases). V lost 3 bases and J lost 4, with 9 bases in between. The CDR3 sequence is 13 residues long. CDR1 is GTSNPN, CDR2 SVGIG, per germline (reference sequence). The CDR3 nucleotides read TGTGCCTGGAGGACAGGACCCACCGGGGAGCTGTTTTTT. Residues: CAWRTGPTGELFF.